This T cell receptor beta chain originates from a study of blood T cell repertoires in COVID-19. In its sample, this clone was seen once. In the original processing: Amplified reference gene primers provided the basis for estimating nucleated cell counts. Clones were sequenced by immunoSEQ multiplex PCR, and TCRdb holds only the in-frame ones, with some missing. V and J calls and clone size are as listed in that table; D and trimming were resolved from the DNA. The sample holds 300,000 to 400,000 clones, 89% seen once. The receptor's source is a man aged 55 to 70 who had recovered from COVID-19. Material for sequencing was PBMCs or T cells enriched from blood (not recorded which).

As DNA, the CDR3 is TGTGCCAGCTCACTACAGCCGGGGATTAATTCACCCCTCCACTTT. Its protein product is CASSLQPGINSPLHF. This rearrangement joins TRBV18 to TRBJ1-6; D gene ambiguous. The V end was cut by 4 bases, the J end by 6 bases, with 13 bases between. This CDR3 has 15 residues. Germline V gene lookup returns CDR1 KGHSH and CDR2 LQKENI.